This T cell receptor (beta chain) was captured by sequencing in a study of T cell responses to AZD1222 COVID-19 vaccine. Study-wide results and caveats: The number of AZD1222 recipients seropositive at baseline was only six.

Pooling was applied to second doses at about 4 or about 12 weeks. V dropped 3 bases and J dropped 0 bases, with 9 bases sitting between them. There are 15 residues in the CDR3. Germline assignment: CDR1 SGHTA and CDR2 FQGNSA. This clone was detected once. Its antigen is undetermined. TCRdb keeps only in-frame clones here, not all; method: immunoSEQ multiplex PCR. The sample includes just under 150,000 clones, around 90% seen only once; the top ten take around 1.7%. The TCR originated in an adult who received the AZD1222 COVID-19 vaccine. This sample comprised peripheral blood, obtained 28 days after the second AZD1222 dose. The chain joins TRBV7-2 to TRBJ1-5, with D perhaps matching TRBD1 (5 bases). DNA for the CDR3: TGTGCCAGCAGCTTTTGGGGGAGTAGCAATCAGCCCCAGCATTTT. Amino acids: CASSFWGSSNQPQHF.